These T cell receptor beta chains were read from a single sample in a study of T cell responses to AZD1222 COVID-19 vaccine. Profiling relied on immunoSEQ multiplex PCR, and the TCRdb table lists in-frame clones only, not all of them. This sample has about 150,000 clones, with about 90% found just once. The sample consisted of peripheral blood, taken on day 0 of AZD1222 vaccination. These receptor sequences come from an adult in good health. Both conserved end residues are part of each CDR3. A D gene is named only where the DNA matches it firmly. Part of the rows lack a size; the others show once, few, many or a class for expanded clones.

D gene: -; V gene: TRBV12-3/TRBV12-4; clone size: -; J gene: TRBJ1-1; CDR3 protein: CASSPWTTEAFF
D gene: -; V gene: TRBV5-4; clone size: -; J gene: TRBJ1-4; CDR3 protein: CASSLSGEGKLFF
D gene: -; V gene: TRBV5-4; clone size: -; J gene: TRBJ2-2; CDR3 protein: CASSLDSSGGAGELFF
D gene: TRBD1; V gene: TRBV7-2; clone size: -; J gene: TRBJ1-1; CDR3 protein: CASSLPGGWSEAFF
D gene: -; V gene: TRBV18; clone size: few; J gene: TRBJ1-1; CDR3 protein: CATVGSAGVNTEAFF
D gene: TRBD1; V gene: TRBV30; clone size: -; J gene: TRBJ1-2; CDR3 protein: CAWRGQGDIYGYTF
D gene: -; V gene: TRBV15; clone size: once; J gene: TRBJ2-3; CDR3 protein: CATSTRSGLSSASQYF
D gene: -; V gene: TRBV19; clone size: -; J gene: TRBJ1-2; CDR3 protein: CASSTWDQGIRNYGYTF
D gene: TRBD1; V gene: TRBV29-1; clone size: -; J gene: TRBJ2-1; CDR3 protein: CSVERGPGQYNEQFF
D gene: TRBD1; V gene: TRBV19; clone size: -; J gene: TRBJ1-2; CDR3 protein: CATEDRGGYTF
D gene: -; V gene: TRBV5-6; clone size: -; J gene: TRBJ2-7; CDR3 protein: CASSQRGYEQYF
D gene: -; V gene: TRBV2; clone size: -; J gene: TRBJ1-3; CDR3 protein: CASSEDGVTSGNTIYF
D gene: -; V gene: TRBV27; clone size: -; J gene: TRBJ1-4; CDR3 protein: CASRGSGHFNEKLFF
D gene: -; V gene: TRBV5-1; clone size: -; J gene: TRBJ1-1; CDR3 protein: CASSHGAQNTEAFF
D gene: -; V gene: TRBV30; clone size: once; J gene: TRBJ1-5; CDR3 protein: CAWSDPALMYSNQPQHF
D gene: -; V gene: TRBV6-1; clone size: -; J gene: TRBJ2-7; CDR3 protein: CASSEAGSEQYF
D gene: TRBD1; V gene: TRBV13; clone size: -; J gene: TRBJ1-3; CDR3 protein: CASSRRDSISGNTIYF
D gene: TRBD1; V gene: TRBV7-9; clone size: -; J gene: TRBJ1-2; CDR3 protein: CASSLGARRDSPFPKGYTF
D gene: TRBD1; V gene: TRBV5-6; clone size: -; J gene: TRBJ2-5; CDR3 protein: CASSWDRGETQYF
D gene: TRBD1; V gene: TRBV25-1; clone size: -; J gene: TRBJ2-4; CDR3 protein: CASSEGTGGGKNIQYF
D gene: -; V gene: TRBV13; clone size: -; J gene: TRBJ2-1; CDR3 protein: CASRPGLNNNEQFF
D gene: TRBD2; V gene: TRBV7-9; clone size: once; J gene: TRBJ2-1; CDR3 protein: CASSSGLVSYNEQFF
D gene: -; V gene: TRBV10-3; clone size: -; J gene: TRBJ1-2; CDR3 protein: CAIKGRADSFGYTF
D gene: TRBD1; V gene: TRBV27; clone size: once; J gene: TRBJ2-7; CDR3 protein: CASSTGGSEQYF
D gene: -; V gene: TRBV19; clone size: -; J gene: TRBJ1-4; CDR3 protein: CASSKDEKLFF
D gene: TRBD1; V gene: TRBV5-4; clone size: once; J gene: TRBJ1-6; CDR3 protein: CASSPQGADSPLHF
D gene: TRBD1; V gene: TRBV18; clone size: -; J gene: TRBJ1-1; CDR3 protein: CASSRQGGAKQNTEAFF
D gene: TRBD2; V gene: TRBV27; clone size: -; J gene: TRBJ2-2; CDR3 protein: CASSLFLAGGSNTGELFF
D gene: -; V gene: TRBV11-2; clone size: once; J gene: TRBJ2-1; CDR3 protein: CASSLVGPYNEQFF
D gene: -; V gene: TRBV5-1; clone size: -; J gene: TRBJ2-3; CDR3 protein: CASSTGGEGDTQYF
D gene: -; V gene: TRBV28; clone size: -; J gene: TRBJ2-1; CDR3 protein: CASRGIMSSYNEQFF
D gene: -; V gene: TRBV5-4; clone size: -; J gene: TRBJ2-1; CDR3 protein: CASTPPRGGYEQFF
D gene: -; V gene: TRBV5-1; clone size: -; J gene: TRBJ2-3; CDR3 protein: CASKEGGASTDTQYF
D gene: -; V gene: TRBV4-1; clone size: -; J gene: TRBJ1-3; CDR3 protein: CASSQPTQGEGNTIYF
D gene: -; V gene: TRBV24-1; clone size: -; J gene: TRBJ2-7; CDR3 protein: CATPGLWGEQYF
D gene: -; V gene: TRBV18; clone size: -; J gene: TRBJ1-2; CDR3 protein: CASSRAPGGYGYTF
D gene: -; V gene: TRBV6-2/TRBV6-3; clone size: -; J gene: TRBJ2-7; CDR3 protein: CASSYSGEQYF
D gene: -; V gene: TRBV9; clone size: once; J gene: TRBJ1-1; CDR3 protein: CASSVQTGSYPEAFF
D gene: TRBD2; V gene: TRBV13; clone size: -; J gene: TRBJ2-7; CDR3 protein: CATNPVSGSYEQYF
D gene: -; V gene: TRBV6-4; clone size: once; J gene: TRBJ2-7; CDR3 protein: CASSRRVGYEQYF
D gene: -; V gene: TRBV19; clone size: -; J gene: TRBJ1-5; CDR3 protein: CASSIQGGQPQHF
D gene: -; V gene: TRBV19; clone size: -; J gene: TRBJ1-2; CDR3 protein: CASSMANYGYTF
D gene: TRBD2; V gene: TRBV5-8; clone size: -; J gene: TRBJ2-1; CDR3 protein: CASSLFGGRMYNEQFF
D gene: -; V gene: TRBV19; clone size: few; J gene: TRBJ2-6; CDR3 protein: CASSVKLSGANVLTF
D gene: -; V gene: TRBV2; clone size: -; J gene: TRBJ2-1; CDR3 protein: CASIRDVYNEQFF
D gene: -; V gene: TRBV28; clone size: -; J gene: TRBJ2-3; CDR3 protein: CASRPQGGGSADTQYF
D gene: -; V gene: TRBV7-2; clone size: -; J gene: TRBJ2-7; CDR3 protein: CASSLGTYEQYF
D gene: TRBD1; V gene: TRBV19; clone size: -; J gene: TRBJ1-2; CDR3 protein: CATRTGGYGYTF
D gene: TRBD2; V gene: TRBV3-1/TRBV3-2; clone size: -; J gene: TRBJ2-2; CDR3 protein: CASSQSGRASGELFF
D gene: -; V gene: TRBV15; clone size: -; J gene: TRBJ1-2; CDR3 protein: CATSRDRAGRSMYGYTF